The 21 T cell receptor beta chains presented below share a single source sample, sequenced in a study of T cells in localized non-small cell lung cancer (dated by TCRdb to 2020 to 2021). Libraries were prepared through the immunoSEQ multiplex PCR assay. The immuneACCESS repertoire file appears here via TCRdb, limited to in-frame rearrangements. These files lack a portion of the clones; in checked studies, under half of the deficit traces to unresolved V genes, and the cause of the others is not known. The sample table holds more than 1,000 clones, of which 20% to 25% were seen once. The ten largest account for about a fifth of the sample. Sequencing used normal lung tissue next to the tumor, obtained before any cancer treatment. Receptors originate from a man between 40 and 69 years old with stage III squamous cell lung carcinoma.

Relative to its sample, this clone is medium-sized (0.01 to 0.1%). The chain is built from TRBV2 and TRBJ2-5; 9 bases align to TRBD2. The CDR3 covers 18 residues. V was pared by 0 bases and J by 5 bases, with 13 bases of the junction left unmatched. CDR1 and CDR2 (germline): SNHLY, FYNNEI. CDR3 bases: TGTGCCAGCAGTGAAGCTCTACAGGCGGGAGGGCCTAGGGAGACCCAGTACTTC. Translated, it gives CASSEALQAGGPRETQYF.

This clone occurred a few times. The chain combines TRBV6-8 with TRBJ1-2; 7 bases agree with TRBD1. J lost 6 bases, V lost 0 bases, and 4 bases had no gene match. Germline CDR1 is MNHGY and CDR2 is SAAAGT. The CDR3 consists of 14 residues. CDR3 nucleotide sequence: TGTGCCAGCAGTTACTCCCCGACAGGGAATGGCTACACCTTC. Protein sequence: CASSYSPTGNGYTF.

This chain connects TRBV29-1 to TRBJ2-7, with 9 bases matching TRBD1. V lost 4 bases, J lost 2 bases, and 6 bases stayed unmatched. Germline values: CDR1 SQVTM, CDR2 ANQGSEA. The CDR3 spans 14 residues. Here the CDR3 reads CSVADRGATYEQYF. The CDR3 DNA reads TGCAGCGTTGCGGACAGGGGAGCCACCTACGAGCAGTACTTC.

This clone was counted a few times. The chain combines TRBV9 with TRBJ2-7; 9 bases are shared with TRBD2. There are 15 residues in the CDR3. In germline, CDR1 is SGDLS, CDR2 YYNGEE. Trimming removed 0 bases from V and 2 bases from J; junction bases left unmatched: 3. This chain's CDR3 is CASSVALAGPYEQYF. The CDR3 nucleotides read TGTGCCAGCAGCGTAGCGCTAGCGGGGCCCTACGAGCAGTACTTC.

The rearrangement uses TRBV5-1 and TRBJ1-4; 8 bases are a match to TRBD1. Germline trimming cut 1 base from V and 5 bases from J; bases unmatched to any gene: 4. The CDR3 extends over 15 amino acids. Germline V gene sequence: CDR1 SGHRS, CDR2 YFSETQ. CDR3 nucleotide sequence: TGCGCCAGCAGCTTGAATGGACAGGGAAATGAAAAACTGTTTTTT. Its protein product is CASSLNGQGNEKLFF.

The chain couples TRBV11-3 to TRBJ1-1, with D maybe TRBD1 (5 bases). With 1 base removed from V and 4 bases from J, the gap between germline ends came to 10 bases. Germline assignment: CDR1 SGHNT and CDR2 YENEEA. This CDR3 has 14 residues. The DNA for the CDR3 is TGTGCCAGCAGCTTAGGAAAGGGGCGCACTGAAGCTTTCTTT. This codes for CASSLGKGRTEAFF.

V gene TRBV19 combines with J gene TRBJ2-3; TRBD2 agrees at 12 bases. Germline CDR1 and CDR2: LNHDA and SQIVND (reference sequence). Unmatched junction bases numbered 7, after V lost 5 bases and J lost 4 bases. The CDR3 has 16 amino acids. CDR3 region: CASSQRLAGASDTQYF. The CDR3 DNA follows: TGTGCCAGTAGTCAACGACTAGCGGGAGCCTCAGATACGCAGTATTTT.

CDR3 loop: CASSIWDSSTSGEQFF. Here the CDR3 DNA reads TGTGCCAGTAGTATTTGGGACTCATCAACCTCGGGTGAGCAGTTCTTC. This chain connects TRBV19 to TRBJ2-1; D is possibly TRBD2 (6 bases). V was clipped by 3 bases and J by 9 bases, with 21 bases between them. Per germline, CDR1 LNHDA and CDR2 SQIVND (reference sequence). The CDR3 is 16 amino acids.

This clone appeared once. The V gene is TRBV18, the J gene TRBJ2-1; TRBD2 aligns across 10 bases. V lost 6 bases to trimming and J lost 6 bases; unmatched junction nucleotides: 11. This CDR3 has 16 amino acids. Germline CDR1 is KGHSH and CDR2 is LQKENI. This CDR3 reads CASSRLSGGDRNEQFF. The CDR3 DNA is TGTGCCAGCTCCCGACTAAGCGGGGGGGATCGCAATGAGCAGTTCTTC.

CDR3 coding DNA: TGTGCCAGCAGGACAGGGGGCTCTTCGGCCGAGCAGTACTTC. Translated: CASRTGGSSAEQYF. The rearrangement joins TRBV6-8 to TRBJ2-7; 10 bases fit TRBD1. The germline gives CDR1 MNHGY, CDR2 SAAAGT. Trimming at V came to 6 bases and at J to 6 bases, leaving 8 bases not matched to a gene. The CDR3 runs 14 residues.

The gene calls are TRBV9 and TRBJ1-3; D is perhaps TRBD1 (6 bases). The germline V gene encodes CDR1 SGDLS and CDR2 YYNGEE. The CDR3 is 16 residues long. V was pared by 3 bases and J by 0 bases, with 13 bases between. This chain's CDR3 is CASSAGTPDSGNTIYF. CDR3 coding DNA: TGTGCCAGCAGCGCCGGGACACCTGACTCTGGAAACACCATATATTTT.

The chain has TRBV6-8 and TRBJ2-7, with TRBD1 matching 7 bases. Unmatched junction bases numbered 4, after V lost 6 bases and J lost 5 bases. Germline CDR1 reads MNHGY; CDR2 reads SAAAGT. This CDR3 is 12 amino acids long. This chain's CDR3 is CASSLGGHEQYF. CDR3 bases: TGTGCCAGCAGCTTAGGGGGCCACGAGCAGTACTTC.

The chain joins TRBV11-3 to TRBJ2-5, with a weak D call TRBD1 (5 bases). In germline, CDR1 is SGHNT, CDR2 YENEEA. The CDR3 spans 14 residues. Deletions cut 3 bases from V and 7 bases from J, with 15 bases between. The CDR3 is CASSFVTATGTQYF. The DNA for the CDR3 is TGTGCCAGCAGCTTTGTGACAGCTACCGGGACCCAGTACTTC.

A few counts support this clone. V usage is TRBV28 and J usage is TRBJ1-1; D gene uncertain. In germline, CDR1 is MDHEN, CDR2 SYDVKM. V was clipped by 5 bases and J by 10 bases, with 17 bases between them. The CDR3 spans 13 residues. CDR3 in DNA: TGTGCCAGCAGTACGGGCGGACCCGATCGAGCTTTCTTT. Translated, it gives CASSTGGPDRAFF.

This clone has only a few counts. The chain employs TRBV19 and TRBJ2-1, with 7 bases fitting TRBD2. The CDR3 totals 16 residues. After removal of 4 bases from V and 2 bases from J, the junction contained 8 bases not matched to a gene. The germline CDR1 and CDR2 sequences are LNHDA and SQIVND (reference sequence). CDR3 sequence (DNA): TGTGCCAGTAGTACGGGAACCGGGACTACCTACAATGAGCAGTTCTTC. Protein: CASSTGTGTTYNEQFF. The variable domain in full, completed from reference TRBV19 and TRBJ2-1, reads DGGITQSPKYLFRKEGQNVTLSCEQNLNHDAMYWYRQDPGQGLRLIYYSQIVNDFQKGDIAEGYSVSREKKESFPLTVTSAQKNPTAFYLCASSTGTGTTYNEQFFGPGTRLTVL.

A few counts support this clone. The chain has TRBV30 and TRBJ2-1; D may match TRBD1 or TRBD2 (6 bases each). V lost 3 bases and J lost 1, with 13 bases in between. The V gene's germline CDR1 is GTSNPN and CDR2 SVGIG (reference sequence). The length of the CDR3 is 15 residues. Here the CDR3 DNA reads TGTGCCTGGAGCCCGGGGGCCCGATCCTACAATGAGCAGTTCTTC. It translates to CAWSPGARSYNEQFF.

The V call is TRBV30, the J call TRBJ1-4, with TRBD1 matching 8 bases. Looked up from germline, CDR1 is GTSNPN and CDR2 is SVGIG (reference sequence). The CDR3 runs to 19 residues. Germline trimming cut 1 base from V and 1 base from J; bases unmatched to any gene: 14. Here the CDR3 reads CAWSGISADREGTNEKLFF. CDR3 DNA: TGTGCCTGGAGTGGAATCTCCGCGGACAGGGAGGGAACTAATGAAAAACTGTTTTTT. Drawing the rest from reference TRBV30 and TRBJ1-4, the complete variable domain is SQTIHQWPATLVQPVGSPLSLECTVEGTSNPNLYWYRQAAGRGLQLLFYSVGIGQISSEVPQNLSASRPQDRQFILSSKKLLLSDSGFYLCAWSGISADREGTNEKLFFGSGTQLSVL.

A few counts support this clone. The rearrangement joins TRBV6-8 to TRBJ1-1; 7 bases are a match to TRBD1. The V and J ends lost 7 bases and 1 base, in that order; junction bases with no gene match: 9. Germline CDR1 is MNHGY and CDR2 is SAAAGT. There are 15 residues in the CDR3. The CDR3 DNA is TGTGCCAGCACCCCACCACAGGGGACGAACACTGAAGCTTTCTTT. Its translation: CASTPPQGTNTEAFF.

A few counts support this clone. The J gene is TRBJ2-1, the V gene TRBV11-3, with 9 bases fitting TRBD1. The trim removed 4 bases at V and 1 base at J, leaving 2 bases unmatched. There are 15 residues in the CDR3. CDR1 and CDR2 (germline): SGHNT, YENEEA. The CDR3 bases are TGTGCCAGCAGCTGGGGGACAGGGTCCTACAATGAGCAGTTCTTC. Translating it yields CASSWGTGSYNEQFF.

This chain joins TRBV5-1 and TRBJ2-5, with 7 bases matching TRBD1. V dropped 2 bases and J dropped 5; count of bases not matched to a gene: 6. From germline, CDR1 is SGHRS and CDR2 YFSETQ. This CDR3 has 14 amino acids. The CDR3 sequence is CASSLFTGAETQYF. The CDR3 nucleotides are TGCGCCAGCAGCTTATTTACAGGGGCGGAGACCCAGTACTTC.

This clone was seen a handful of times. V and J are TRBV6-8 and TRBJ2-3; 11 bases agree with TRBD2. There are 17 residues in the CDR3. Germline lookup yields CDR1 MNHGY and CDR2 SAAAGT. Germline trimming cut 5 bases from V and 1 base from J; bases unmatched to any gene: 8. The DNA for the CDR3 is TGTGCCAGCAGTCCTAGCGGGGGGCCCGGGGGCACAGATACGCAGTATTTT. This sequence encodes CASSPSGGPGGTDTQYF.